This T cell receptor (beta chain) derives from a study of T cell repertoires in cytomegalovirus infection. The wider study: Evidence of both CMV infection and a matching HLA type came from public TCR beta signatures.

MiXCR was run by TCRdb on the reads, yielding one entry per CDR3 protein. The data show just under 550,000 distinct CDR3 sequences, about a quarter seen once. Concerning this clonotype itself: No antigen is known for it.

The study's findings and limits: Clonotype analysis showed dominance of the ex vivo response by HLA-C-restricted CMV-specific TCR beta clonotypes. Carriage of CMV together with the relevant HLA was identifiable through cumulative public TCR beta family frequency.

The CDR3 covers 17 residues. The ends were cut back, 1 base at V and 0 bases at J, with 15 bases in the middle. The germline V gene has CDR1 MNHEY and CDR2 SMNVEV (reference sequence). This sequence was found in a human donor in good health (CMV status not recorded). Some clones in this sample may be carry-over from other donors' samples. V and J are TRBV27 and TRBJ1-2; D remains unclear. Sequenced sample: PBMCs. The CDR3 is CASSLYGNLNTNYGYTF. For the CDR3, the DNA is TGTGCCAGCAGTTTATATGGGAATTTAAACACTAACTATGGCTACACCTTC.